A single sample is the source of the 4 T cell receptor beta chains below, sequenced in a study of blood T cell repertoires in COVID-19. TCRdb's table, derived via immunoSEQ multiplex PCR, lists solely in-frame clones and lacks some. The table shows 150,000 to 200,000 clones, with about 90% occurring only once. Sequencing was carried out using PBMCs or T cells enriched from blood (not recorded which). All receptors come from a woman under 30 who had recovered from COVID-19.

The rearrangement links TRBV9 to TRBJ2-3; D call uncertain. This CDR3 contains 15 residues. The V end was cut by 0 bases, the J end by 1 base, with 9 bases between. The germline V gene has CDR1 SGDLS and CDR2 YYNGEE. The CDR3 sequence: CASSVGGVGTDTQYF. CDR3 coding DNA: TGTGCCAGCAGCGTAGGAGGAGTGGGCACAGATACGCAGTATTTT.

The gene calls are TRBV7-2 and TRBJ2-5; a possible D gene is TRBD2 (6 bases). Trimming stripped 5 bases from V and 5 bases from J, with 12 bases between. Germline values: CDR1 SGHTA, CDR2 FQGNSA. The CDR3 spans 13 residues. This CDR3 is CASSLGGWETQYF. CDR3 bases: TGTGCCAGCAGCCTCGGGGGTTGGGAGACCCAGTACTTC.

The chain is built from TRBV7-9 and TRBJ2-3; tentatively, D is TRBD2 (5 bases). Trimming shortened V by 6 bases and J by 2 bases, and 21 bases separated the two germline ends. The CDR3 loop spans 17 amino acids. CDR1 and CDR2 (germline): SEHNR, FQNEAQ (reference sequence). CDR3 sequence reads: CASRSGELAQITDTQYF. CDR3 DNA: TGTGCCAGCAGATCCGGCGAGCTAGCACAAATCACAGATACGCAGTATTTT.

CDR3 protein: CADSTRAQGADTGELFF. DNA of the CDR3: TGTGCCGACAGTACCCGAGCGCAGGGGGCTGACACCGGGGAGCTGTTTTTT. The J gene is TRBJ2-2, the V gene TRBV19; 8 bases match TRBD1. V trimming: 11 bases; J trimming: 3 bases; junction bases outside the gene matches: 17. The V gene's germline CDR1 is LNHDA and CDR2 SQIVND (reference sequence). The CDR3 runs 17 residues.